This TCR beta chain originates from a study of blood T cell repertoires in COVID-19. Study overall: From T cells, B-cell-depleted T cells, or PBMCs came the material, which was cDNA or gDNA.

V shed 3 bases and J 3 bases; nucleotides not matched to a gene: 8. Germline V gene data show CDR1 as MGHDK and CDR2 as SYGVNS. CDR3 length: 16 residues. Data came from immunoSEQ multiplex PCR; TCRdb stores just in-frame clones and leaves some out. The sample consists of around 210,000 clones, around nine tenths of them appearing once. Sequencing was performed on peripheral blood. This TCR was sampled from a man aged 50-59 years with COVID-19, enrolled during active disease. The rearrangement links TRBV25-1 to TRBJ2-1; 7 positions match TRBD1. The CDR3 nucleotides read TGTGCCAGCAGTGAGTACGGACAGGACGACTACAATGAGCAGTTCTTC. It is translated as CASSEYGQDDYNEQFF.